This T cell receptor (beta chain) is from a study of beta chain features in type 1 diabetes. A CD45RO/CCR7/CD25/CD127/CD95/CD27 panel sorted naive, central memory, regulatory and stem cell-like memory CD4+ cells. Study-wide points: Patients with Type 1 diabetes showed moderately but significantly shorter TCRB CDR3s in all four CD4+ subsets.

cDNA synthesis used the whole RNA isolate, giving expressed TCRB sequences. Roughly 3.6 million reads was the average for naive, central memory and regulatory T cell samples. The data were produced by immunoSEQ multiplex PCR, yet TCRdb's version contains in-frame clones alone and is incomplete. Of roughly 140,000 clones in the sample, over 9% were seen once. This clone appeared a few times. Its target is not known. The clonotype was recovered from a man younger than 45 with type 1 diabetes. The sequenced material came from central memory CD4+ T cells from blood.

The CDR3 sequence: CSVVGGRRGGYTF. The CDR3, as DNA: TGCAGCGTTGTAGGTGGGAGGAGGGGAGGCTACACCTTC. The rearrangement links TRBV29-1 to TRBJ1-2, with a tentative D call TRBD1 (5 bases). This CDR3 region has 13 residues. Germline lookup yields CDR1 SQVTM and CDR2 ANQGSEA. V lost 4 bases and J 8 bases, leaving 17 bases between the germline ends.